The 26 T cell receptor beta chains below come from one sample, sequenced in a study of CD8 T cells in ankylosing spondylitis (dated by TCRdb to the late 2010s). Libraries were prepared through 5' RACE. TCRdb names Illumina HiSeq 2500 as the instrument used. Clones were called with MiXCR by TCRdb after fastp trimmed the public reads at Q25, and only in-frame beta chains were retained. All rows with the same CDR3 protein become a single entry with the most common DNA and genes. The sample table shows 200,000 to 300,000 distinct CDR3 sequences, and about 24% are seen once. Together, the top ten hold roughly 0.6% of the sample. Material for sequencing was blood, either unsorted or a sorted T cell fraction (not recorded which). These receptors were collected from a male donor with ankylosing spondylitis or in good health (not recorded which).

The chain links TRBV9 to TRBJ2-5; 8 positions agree with TRBD2. This CDR3 has 16 amino acids. The V segment lost 4 bases and the J segment 1 base; nucleotides outside the gene matches: 9. The germline CDR1 and CDR2 sequences are SGDLS and YYNGEE. DNA for the CDR3: TGTGCCAGCAGCCCCTATCATGGGACTAGCCAAGAGACCCAGTACTTC. Translating it yields CASSPYHGTSQETQYF.

In nucleotides, the CDR3 is TGTGCCAGCAGTGACCGCGCCGGTTCAAAAGAGCAGTTCTTC. Translated: CASSDRAGSKEQFF. The chain joins TRBV6-1 to TRBJ2-1; D gene uncertain. CDR1 and CDR2 from the germline V gene are MNHNS and SASEGT. This CDR3 is built from 14 residues. V was pared by 3 bases and J by 10 bases, with 16 bases between.

With respect to this clonotype: The germline gene is not matched at one end of the junction; a read error may be the cause. V gene TRBV20-1 combines with J gene TRBJ1-5; 10 bases fit TRBD1. From germline, CDR1 is DFQATT and CDR2 SNEGSKA (reference sequence). The CDR3 runs to 17 residues. In DNA form, the CDR3 reads TGCTGTGCTAGCCCGGGACAGGGGACGGATAGCAATCAGCCCCAGCATTTT. As protein: CCASPGQGTDSNQPQHF.

The V gene is TRBV7-9, the J gene TRBJ1-2, with D possibly being TRBD1 (5 bases). Trimming stripped 5 bases from V and 2 bases from J, with 12 bases between. This CDR3 region has 14 residues. Germline CDR1 reads SEHNR; CDR2 reads FQNEAQ (reference sequence). The CDR3 region has the DNA TGTGCCAGCAGCATAGGGGCGGGCAACTATGGCTACACCTTC. Translating gives CASSIGAGNYGYTF.

This clonotype was seen a few times. The chain joins TRBV6-2 or TRBV6-3 to TRBJ2-5, with a tentative D call TRBD1 (5 bases). The ends were cut back, 4 bases at V and 2 bases at J, with 8 bases in the middle. Germline V lookup: CDR1 MNHEY, CDR2 SVGEGT. The CDR3 sequence is 13 residues long. Here the CDR3 reads CASSWGGQETQYF. CDR3 coding DNA: TGTGCCAGCAGTTGGGGCGGACAAGAGACCCAGTACTTC.

The chain has TRBV20-1 and TRBJ2-5; no firm D call. This CDR3 is 15 amino acids long. Germline V lookup: CDR1 DFQATT, CDR2 SNEGSKA (reference sequence). The germline V and J ends were trimmed by 3 bases and 2 bases, with 16 bases remaining between them. As DNA, the CDR3 is TGCAGTGCTAGGGTTGCGGACCCCGCTCAAGAGACCCAGTACTTC. It encodes CSARVADPAQETQYF.

This clonotype showed up just a few times. The chain combines TRBV29-1 with TRBJ1-2; D is uncertain. Trimming took 3 bases from V and 7 from J, leaving 12 bases between them. The germline V gene encodes CDR1 SQVTM and CDR2 ANQGSEA. The CDR3 consists of 12 residues. The CDR3 DNA is TGCAGCGTTGATTCTGGGTCAGCTGGCTACACCTTC. Translation gives CSVDSGSAGYTF.

This clonotype showed up many times. The chain uses TRBV16 and TRBJ2-3, with 9 bases aligning to TRBD2. The junction had 2 bases not matched to a gene; V was cut back by 5 bases and J by 2 bases. Germline assignment: CDR1 KGHSY and CDR2 FQNENV. This CDR3 spans 14 amino acids. CDR3 protein: CASSSGGPTDTQYF. The CDR3 nucleotides read TGTGCCAGCAGCAGCGGGGGGCCCACAGATACGCAGTATTTT.

The CDR3 nucleotides are TGCAGCGGCCGACAGGGGGGCCTAAACACTGAAGCTTTCTTT. The encoded protein is CSGRQGGLNTEAFF. J is TRBJ1-1 and V is TRBV29-1, with 9 bases lining up with TRBD1. This CDR3 is 14 amino acids long. V lost 7 bases and J lost 2; bases outside the gene matches: 8. Germline V gene data show CDR1 as SQVTM and CDR2 as ANQGSEA. Looking up the rest from reference TRBV29-1 and TRBJ1-1 gives the full variable domain: SAVISQKPSRDICQRGTSLTIQCQVDSQVTMMFWYRQQPGQSLTLIATANQGSEATYESGFVIDKFPISRPNLTFSTLTVSNMSPEDSSIYLCSGRQGGLNTEAFFGQGTRLTVV.

This clonotype came up a few times. The chain carries TRBV6-1 and TRBJ1-1; unclear D gene. This CDR3 contains 15 residues. Germline V gene data show CDR1 as MNHNS and CDR2 as SASEGT. V lost 10 bases to trimming and J lost 6 bases, with 24 bases between them. The CDR3 coding sequence is TGTGCCACCAACCGGGTCCCCCTCCTACTGGCTGAAGCTTTCTTT. Amino acids: CATNRVPLLLAEAFF.

The rearrangement uses TRBV29-1 and TRBJ1-5; D uncertain. This CDR3 region has 15 residues. V lost 3 bases, J lost 7 bases, and 19 bases lay in between. Per germline, CDR1 SQVTM and CDR2 ANQGSEA. CDR3 bases: TGCAGCGTTGATTTGCGCTACTGTATGGGACAGCCCCAGCATTTT. As protein: CSVDLRYCMGQPQHF.

This clonotype was seen many times. This chain joins TRBV4-2 and TRBJ2-5; 11 bases line up with TRBD2. CDR1 and CDR2 from the germline V gene are LGHNA and YNFKEQ. The CDR3 is 19 amino acids. V lost 4 bases, J lost 1 base, and 14 bases stayed unmatched. The CDR3, as DNA: TGTGCCAGCAGCCTCACCCTGGGGGCTAGCGGGGGGCTCCAAGAGACCCAGTACTTC. Its translation is CASSLTLGASGGLQETQYF.

The CDR3 here is CACTDRRDTEAFF. DNA for the CDR3: TGTGCCTGTACGGACAGGAGGGACACTGAAGCTTTCTTT. The rearrangement uses TRBV30 and TRBJ1-1; 7 bases are shared with TRBD1. Unmatched junction bases numbered 7, after V lost 6 bases and J lost 3 bases. Germline-derived CDR1 and CDR2 are GTSNPN and SVGIG (reference sequence). The CDR3 loop spans 13 amino acids. Drawing the rest from reference TRBV30 and TRBJ1-1, the complete variable domain is SQTIHQWPATLVQPVGSPLSLECTVEGTSNPNLYWYRQAAGRGLQLLFYSVGIGQISSEVPQNLSASRPQDRQFILSSKKLLLSDSGFYLCACTDRRDTEAFFGQGTRLTVV.

This chain uses TRBV20-1 with TRBJ2-7, with TRBD1 matching over 11 bases. Per germline, CDR1 DFQATT and CDR2 SNEGSKA (reference sequence). The CDR3 length is 14 residues. V dropped 5 bases and J dropped 6; count of bases not matched to a gene: 9. The DNA for the CDR3 is TGCAGTGCTGGAAAAGGGACAGGGGGGACCGAGCAGTACTTC. Translating gives CSAGKGTGGTEQYF.

The V call is TRBV7-2, the J call TRBJ2-3, with D unclear. Germline V gives CDR1 SGHTA, CDR2 FQGNSA. V dropped 4 bases and J dropped 0 bases, with 8 bases sitting between them. The CDR3 has 14 residues. The CDR3 spells CASSSRSSTDTQYF. DNA for the CDR3: TGTGCCAGCAGCTCCCGGTCTAGCACAGATACGCAGTATTTT.

This rearrangement joins TRBV7-2 to TRBJ2-1; unclear D gene. Trimming stripped 6 bases from V and 6 bases from J, with 12 bases between. Germline-derived CDR1 and CDR2 are SGHTA and FQGNSA. The CDR3 contains 13 residues. The CDR3 DNA follows: TGTGCCAGCAGTCCCGGGCTCCTCAATGAGCAGTTCTTC. Amino acids: CASSPGLLNEQFF.

This clonotype was observed many times. The chain links TRBV20-1 to TRBJ1-1; no clear D gene. V dropped 2 bases and J dropped 7 bases, with 17 bases sitting between them. Germline V gene lookup returns CDR1 DFQATT and CDR2 SNEGSKA (reference sequence). This CDR3 contains 14 residues. The CDR3 is CSARLGRTWHEAFF. The CDR3, as DNA: TGCAGTGCTAGACTTGGGCGCACTTGGCATGAAGCTTTCTTT.

The V gene is TRBV20-1, the J gene TRBJ2-5, with D perhaps TRBD1 (5 bases). The CDR3 consists of 13 residues. Trimming removed 4 bases at V and 5 bases at J, with 14 bases between. Germline CDR1 reads DFQATT; CDR2 reads SNEGSKA (reference sequence). CDR3 protein: CSAIGLRAETQYF. The CDR3 DNA sequence: TGCAGTGCTATTGGCCTCAGGGCTGAGACCCAGTACTTC.

This clonotype has ten or more counts. V and J are TRBV12-3 or TRBV12-4 and TRBJ2-7, with TRBD1 as a possible D gene (6 bases). Trimming took 5 bases from V and 5 from J, leaving 13 bases between them. The CDR3 sequence is 13 residues long. The DNA for the CDR3 is TGTGCCAGCAGTAACCGCACAGGGAACGAGCAGTACTTC. As protein: CASSNRTGNEQYF.

This sequence joins TRBV29-1 and TRBJ2-2; D unclear. With 3 bases removed from V and 1 base from J, the gap between germline ends came to 6 bases. This CDR3 has 13 residues. Germline lookup yields CDR1 SQVTM and CDR2 ANQGSEA. DNA of the CDR3: TGCAGCGTTGATTCGCTGAACACCGGGGAGCTGTTTTTT. It specifies CSVDSLNTGELFF.

A few counts support this clonotype. The chain links TRBV5-5 to TRBJ2-2; no clear D gene. The CDR3 sequence is 12 residues long. V lost 4 bases and J 6 bases, leaving 7 bases between the germline ends. Germline V gene sequence: CDR1 SGHKS, CDR2 YYEKEE (reference sequence). The CDR3 DNA is TGTGCCAGCAGCATGGCCCCCGGGGAGCTGTTTTTT. Translating gives CASSMAPGELFF.

This clonotype has a count of ten or more. The gene calls are TRBV4-1 and TRBJ2-3; possible D gene TRBD1, 6 bases. There are 15 residues in the CDR3. Germline V gives CDR1 MGHRA, CDR2 YSYEKL. The ends were cut back, 3 bases at V and 5 bases at J, with 15 bases in the middle. The CDR3: CASSQSLGAQDTQYF. The DNA of the CDR3 is TGCGCCAGCAGCCAGTCACTGGGGGCCCAAGATACGCAGTATTTT.

V gene TRBV24-1 combines with J gene TRBJ2-5; 8 bases match TRBD1. CDR3 size: 16 residues. V was pared by 4 bases and J by 4 bases, with 10 bases of the junction left unmatched. CDR1 and CDR2 from the germline V gene are KGHDR and SFDVKD. CDR3 in DNA: TGTGCCACCAGTGAGGAACAGGGGGGACCTCCAGAGACCCAGTACTTC. The encoded protein is CATSEEQGGPPETQYF.

There are many counts of this clonotype. The genes are TRBV28 and TRBJ2-3; 10 bases align to TRBD1. This CDR3 contains 15 residues. Germline CDR1 reads MDHEN; CDR2 reads SYDVKM. Losses at the gene ends were 5 bases for V and 5 bases for J; bases not matched to a gene: 7. The DNA of the CDR3 is TGTGCCAGCAGTGGTCGGGACAGGGGAGGAGATACGCAGTATTTT. It codes for CASSGRDRGGDTQYF.

This clonotype was recorded at least ten times. The V and J genes are TRBV10-3 and TRBJ2-7; perhaps TRBD1 as D (6 bases). The CDR3 is made up of 13 amino acids. Per germline, CDR1 ENHRY and CDR2 SYGVKD. Trimming removed 7 bases at V and 5 bases at J, with 15 bases between. The CDR3 nucleotides read TGTGCCATCACCATGAAACAGGGTCACGAGCAGTACTTC. It codes for CAITMKQGHEQYF.

This clonotype was seen a handful of times. The J gene is TRBJ2-7, the V gene TRBV20-1; possibly TRBD1 or TRBD2 for D (6 bases each). The CDR3 extends over 13 amino acids. Germline V CDR1 and CDR2: DFQATT, SNEGSKA (reference sequence). Trimming pared 6 bases from V and 5 bases from J, leaving 17 bases between. CDR3 amino acids: CSAPEGGGDEQYF. In DNA form, the CDR3 reads TGCAGTGCCCCAGAGGGGGGTGGCGACGAGCAGTACTTC.